This T cell receptor beta chain was profiled in a study of T cell responses to AZD1222 COVID-19 vaccine. Findings and caveats of the study: In the spike-specific TCR repertoire, nearly half reportedly target unmutated variant regions. Among vaccine-associated CD4 TCRs, coverage spanned spike, with dominance at 160-218 and 743-854. Once two AZD1222 doses were given, Spike-specific TCR breadth and depth went up. Most donors were white British and more were female, and clonal diversity was possibly underestimated.

Profiling relied on immunoSEQ multiplex PCR, and the TCRdb table lists in-frame clones only, not all of them. Seen here are more than 150,000 clones, approximately 91% observed once, and the top ten hold 1.9%. CDR1 LGHNA and CDR2 YSLEER come from the germline V gene. The V gene lost 0 bases and the J gene lost 7 bases, with 12 bases spanning the gap. This CDR3 has 14 residues. On this clone: Antigen specificity is unknown.

The input for sequencing was peripheral blood, taken 28 days after the second AZD1222 dose. The TCR sequence derives from an adult who received the AZD1222 COVID-19 vaccine. The rearrangement links TRBV4-3 to TRBJ1-2; no clear D gene. In DNA, the CDR3 is TGCGCCAGCAGCCAAGATGCAGGTCTTGCTGGCTACACCTTC. It encodes CASSQDAGLAGYTF.